These 31 T cell receptor beta chains were sequenced from one sample in a study of T cell repertoires in cytomegalovirus infection. MiXCR, applied by TCRdb to the reads, yields one record per CDR3 protein. Altogether 110,000 or so distinct CDR3 sequences are present, under 35% being singletons, with the ten largest covering roughly two fifths. These receptors are not linked to any known antigen. The sequencing used CD8+ T cells from cultured PBMCs, collected from culture after CMV antigen stimulation. These receptors came from a human donor in good health (CMV status not recorded). Some clones in this sample may be carry-over from other donors' samples.

The chain employs TRBV4-2 and TRBJ1-1, with no clear D. The germline V gene encodes CDR1 LGHNA and CDR2 YNFKEQ. The CDR3 spans 15 residues. V lost 1 base to trimming and J lost 6 bases, with 15 bases between them. The CDR3 here is CASSQGRSSSAEAFF. The CDR3 DNA reads TGTGCCAGCAGCCAAGGCCGGTCCAGCTCCGCTGAAGCTTTCTTT.

The chain recombines TRBV7-8 with TRBJ2-7; no firm D call. The germline V and J ends were trimmed by 2 bases and 3 bases, with 8 bases remaining between them. CDR3 length: 13 residues. Per germline, CDR1 SGHVS and CDR2 FQNEAQ. The CDR3 protein is CASSLSGYYEQYF. The CDR3 bases are TGTGCCAGCAGCTTATCCGGATACTACGAGCAGTACTTC.

V and J are TRBV7-2 and TRBJ2-1, with D perhaps TRBD2 (5 bases). Germline V lookup: CDR1 SGHTA, CDR2 FQGNSA. Trimming shortened V by 4 bases and J by 3 bases, and 19 bases separated the two germline ends. CDR3 size: 17 residues. Here the CDR3 reads CASSSPPGAADYNEQFF. CDR3 nucleotides: TGTGCCAGCAGCTCCCCCCCTGGAGCGGCGGACTACAATGAGCAGTTCTTC.

In this sample, this clonotype turned up a few times. CDR3 protein: CASSYSGYYTF. The CDR3 DNA reads TGTGCCAGCAGTTACTCTGGTTACTACACCTTC. The J gene is TRBJ1-2, the V gene TRBV6-5; D uncertain. The CDR3 totals 11 residues. With 0 bases removed from V and 10 bases from J, the gap between germline ends came to 6 bases. Germline CDR1 MNHEY, CDR2 SVGAGI.

The V gene is TRBV5-5, the J gene TRBJ2-1; D remains unclear. CDR1 is SGHKS and CDR2 is YYEKEE in the germline V gene (reference sequence). The CDR3 runs 14 residues. Trimming pared 4 bases from V and 4 bases from J, leaving 12 bases between. CDR3 nucleotides: TGTGCCAGCAGCCGAGACCGGGTTTACAATGAGCAGTTCTTC. Protein sequence: CASSRDRVYNEQFF.

V usage is TRBV7-6 and J usage is TRBJ1-3; no clear D gene. Germline V lookup: CDR1 SGHVS, CDR2 FNYEAQ. V lost 1 base to trimming and J lost 3 bases, with 13 bases between them. The CDR3 covers 16 residues. The CDR3 region is CASSLEVRIDGNTIYF. In DNA form, the CDR3 reads TGTGCCAGCAGCTTAGAGGTCCGAATAGATGGAAACACCATATATTTT.

This clonotype was seen ten or more times. CDR3 nucleotides: TGTGCCAGCAGCTATGGGGCCGGCGATCAGCCCCAGCATTTT. This sequence encodes CASSYGAGDQPQHF. This chain uses TRBV5-6 with TRBJ1-5; a possible D gene is TRBD1 (5 bases). Trimming shortened V by 3 bases and J by 5 bases, and 12 bases separated the two germline ends. Per germline, CDR1 SGHDT and CDR2 YYEEEE. This CDR3 is 14 amino acids long.

J is TRBJ2-3 and V is TRBV27; D unresolved. V lost 2 bases, J lost 8 bases, and 2 bases lay in between. Germline V gene lookup returns CDR1 MNHEY and CDR2 SMNVEV (reference sequence). The CDR3 has 10 amino acids. CDR3 amino acids: CASSLPTQYF. CDR3 sequence (DNA): TGTGCCAGCAGTTTACCTACGCAGTATTTT.

The chain couples TRBV27 to TRBJ2-7; no clear D gene. Germline V gene lookup returns CDR1 MNHEY and CDR2 SMNVEV (reference sequence). V was shortened by 2 bases and J by 6 bases, with 11 bases between the two germline ends. This CDR3 has 13 residues. The CDR3, as DNA: TGTGCCAGCAGTTTAAATAGGGCGAGCGAGCAGTACTTC. Amino acid sequence: CASSLNRASEQYF.

The genes are TRBV18 and TRBJ2-7, with D possibly TRBD1 on 6 matching bases. Germline CDR1 reads KGHSH; CDR2 reads LQKENI. The germline V and J ends were trimmed by 2 bases and 1 base, with 9 bases remaining between them. This CDR3 comprises 14 residues. The chain's CDR3 is CASSPGQTSYEQYF. Written as DNA, the CDR3 is TGTGCCAGCTCACCAGGACAGACTTCCTACGAGCAGTACTTC.

This clonotype was picked up many times. The chain uses TRBV7-6 and TRBJ2-7; a possible D gene is TRBD1 (6 bases). V was cut by 5 bases and J by 3 bases, with 11 bases left in between. CDR1 is SGHVS and CDR2 is FNYEAQ in the germline V gene. This CDR3 region has 13 residues. The CDR3 DNA is TGTGCCAGCAGCGCTGGGGGCGTCTACGAGCAGTACTTC. This sequence encodes CASSAGGVYEQYF.

The chain recombines TRBV6-5 with TRBJ2-7; 10 bases fit TRBD1. V lost 2 bases and J lost 3; bases outside the gene matches: 4. CDR1 MNHEY and CDR2 SVGAGI come from the germline V gene. This CDR3 has 15 residues. The CDR3 bases are TGTGCCAGCAGTTACGGGACAGGGGACGTCTACGAGCAGTACTTC. As protein: CASSYGTGDVYEQYF.

The sample holds one count of this clonotype. The rearrangement links TRBV4-1 to TRBJ2-2; D possibly matches TRBD1 or TRBD2 (6 bases each). Per the germline V gene, CDR1 is MGHRA and CDR2 is YSYEKL. The CDR3 is made up of 17 amino acids. The V end lost 1 base, the J end lost 8 bases, and 20 bases lay between the germline ends. Written as DNA, the CDR3 is TGCGCCAGCAGCCAAGTTTCGGTGGGGGGCCCTGCAGGGGAGCTGTTTTTT. This encodes CASSQVSVGGPAGELFF.

This clonotype has a handful of counts. This chain connects TRBV12-3 or TRBV12-4 to TRBJ1-5; 7 bases match TRBD1. CDR3 size: 12 residues. V gave up 8 bases and J gave up 6 bases; unmatched junction bases: 4. The CDR3 bases are TGTGCCAGCCTCAGGGGGTCTCAGCCCCAGCATTTT. This sequence encodes CASLRGSQPQHF.

This clonotype was seen only a few times. V usage is TRBV4-3 and J usage is TRBJ2-7; D is perhaps TRBD2 (7 bases). V shed 0 bases and J shed 0 bases, with 9 bases lying between them. Germline V lookup: CDR1 LGHNA, CDR2 YSLEER. There are 15 residues in the CDR3. CDR3 DNA: TGCGCCAGCAGCCAAGATAGGGGGGGCTCCTACGAGCAGTACTTC. Residues: CASSQDRGGSYEQYF.

This clonotype occurred many times. The rearrangement uses TRBV12-3 or TRBV12-4 and TRBJ2-6; tentatively, D is TRBD2 (6 bases). The CDR3 has 14 amino acids. Trimming shortened V by 6 bases and J by 4 bases, and 10 bases separated the two germline ends. Here the CDR3 DNA reads TGTGCCAGCAGACGGGGGTTAGGGGCCAACGTCCTGACTTTC. Amino acid sequence: CASRRGLGANVLTF.

This clonotype was seen ten or more times. The CDR3 is CASSLAGGSAFYGYTF. In DNA, the CDR3 is TGTGCCAGCAGCTTAGCGGGGGGTTCGGCGTTCTATGGCTACACCTTC. The rearrangement links TRBV7-9 to TRBJ1-2; TRBD1 is a possible D gene (5 bases). The germline V gene encodes CDR1 SEHNR and CDR2 FQNEAQ (reference sequence). There are 16 residues in the CDR3. The V end lost 0 bases, the J end lost 4 bases, and 15 bases lay between the germline ends. Supplemented by reference TRBV7-9 and TRBJ1-2, the full variable domain reads DTGVSQNPRHKITKRGQNVTFRCDPISEHNRLYWYRQTLGQGPEFLTYFQNEAQLEKSRLLSDRFSAERPKGSFSTLEIQRTEQGDSAMYLCASSLAGGSAFYGYTFGSGTRLTVV.

This clonotype has only a few counts. J is TRBJ1-5 and V is TRBV12-3 or TRBV12-4, with a tentative D call TRBD1 (5 bases). The CDR3 covers 12 residues. V lost 3 bases and J lost 11, with 11 bases in between. The chain's CDR3 is CASSFWGNAQHF. The CDR3 DNA is TGTGCCAGCAGTTTTTGGGGGAATGCCCAGCATTTT.

This clonotype showed up just a few times. The J gene is TRBJ1-5, the V gene TRBV12-3 or TRBV12-4; D gene ambiguous. V lost 6 bases to trimming and J lost 4 bases, with 13 bases between them. This CDR3 is built from 14 residues. The CDR3 DNA sequence: TGTGCCAGCAGAGTCCGGGAGAGTAATCAGCCCCAGCATTTT. The encoded protein is CASRVRESNQPQHF.

This clonotype was seen a handful of times. The rearrangement uses TRBV9 and TRBJ1-1; D gene ambiguous. Germline assignment: CDR1 SGDLS and CDR2 YYNGEE. The germline V and J ends were trimmed by 0 bases and 0 bases, with 12 bases remaining between them. The CDR3 sequence is 16 residues long. DNA of the CDR3: TGTGCCAGCAGCGTAGTGGGGAACATTCTGAACACTGAAGCTTTCTTT. Translating it yields CASSVVGNILNTEAFF.

This clonotype came up once. The genes are TRBV7-6 and TRBJ2-5; 10 bases align to TRBD2. The length of the CDR3 is 17 residues. From germline, CDR1 is SGHVS and CDR2 FNYEAQ. The V gene end was trimmed by 7 bases and the J gene end by 5 bases; junction bases not matched to a gene: 16. DNA for the CDR3: TGTGCCAGCAACGCGCGCGCTAGCGGGGGAACAGGGGAGACCCAGTACTTC. Residues: CASNARASGGTGETQYF.

This clonotype came up a few times. This sequence joins TRBV12-3 or TRBV12-4 and TRBJ1-1; no clear D. V was clipped by 5 bases and J by 4 bases, with 11 bases between them. The CDR3 length is 13 residues. The CDR3 DNA follows: TGTGCCAGCAGTCCCCCCTCCGCCACTGAAGCTTTCTTT. Its translation is CASSPPSATEAFF.

The J gene is TRBJ1-6, the V gene TRBV12-3 or TRBV12-4, with 8 bases aligning to TRBD1. The CDR3 sequence is 20 residues long. Unmatched junction bases numbered 21, after V lost 3 bases and J lost 8 bases. The CDR3 nucleotides are TGTGCCAGCAGTTTCCGGTCAGGGGGCCTAATTTTGGAGGTGGATTCACCCCTCCACTTT. Protein sequence: CASSFRSGGLILEVDSPLHF.

There are a few counts of this clonotype. The gene calls are TRBV5-1 and TRBJ2-5; 10 bases fit TRBD1. V shed 4 bases, J shed 4 bases, and the junction held 10 bases outside the gene matches. Germline V gene lookup returns CDR1 SGHRS and CDR2 YFSETQ. This CDR3 is built from 16 residues. The DNA for the CDR3 is TGCGCCAGCAGCGAGACAGGGGGCAATTTAGCAGAGACCCAGTACTTC. It is translated as CASSETGGNLAETQYF.

The V call is TRBV2, the J call TRBJ1-1; the D is unclear. Germline V CDR1 and CDR2: SNHLY, FYNNEI. Trimming stripped 8 bases from V and 3 bases from J, with 13 bases between. The CDR3 consists of 13 residues. The CDR3 protein is CASVAPADTEAFF. The CDR3 DNA reads TGTGCCAGCGTCGCCCCGGCGGACACTGAAGCTTTCTTT.

This clonotype showed up just a few times. The chain combines TRBV7-9 with TRBJ2-1, with 9 positions matching TRBD2. The CDR3 spans 16 residues. Germline trimming cut 4 bases from V and 4 bases from J; bases unmatched to any gene: 8. Germline assignment: CDR1 SEHNR and CDR2 FQNEAQ (reference sequence). The CDR3 bases are TGTGCCAGCAGCTCCCCCCTAGCGGGGAGGTACAATGAGCAGTTCTTC. Translation gives CASSSPLAGRYNEQFF.

There are a few counts of this clonotype. The chain carries TRBV7-8 and TRBJ2-7; TRBD2 agrees at 7 bases. Germline CDR1 SGHVS, CDR2 FQNEAQ. V lost 5 bases and J lost 3; bases outside the gene matches: 4. CDR3 length: 13 amino acids. The CDR3 spells CASSNGGNYEQYF. The DNA of the CDR3 is TGTGCCAGCAGCAACGGGGGGAACTACGAGCAGTACTTC.

The rearrangement joins TRBV4-1 to TRBJ1-1; 9 bases agree with TRBD1. V was clipped by 4 bases and J by 3 bases; unmatched bases: 9. This CDR3 contains 16 residues. Germline V lookup: CDR1 MGHRA, CDR2 YSYEKL. CDR3 coding DNA: TGCGCCAGCAGCCCGGGACAGGGTATGATCCACACTGAAGCTTTCTTT. As protein: CASSPGQGMIHTEAFF.

The gene calls are TRBV7-8 and TRBJ1-2; no definite D call. In germline, CDR1 is SGHVS, CDR2 FQNEAQ. The CDR3 covers 14 residues. V was clipped by 4 bases and J by 0 bases, with 9 bases between them. The CDR3: CASSSILPNYGYTF. As DNA, the CDR3 is TGTGCCAGCAGCTCGATCCTACCTAACTATGGCTACACCTTC.

The CDR3 protein is CASSWGSYNEQFF. The CDR3 DNA follows: TGTGCCAGTAGTTGGGGGTCATACAATGAGCAGTTCTTC. This chain uses TRBV19 with TRBJ2-1, with D perhaps being TRBD1 or TRBD2 (5 bases each). The CDR3 extends over 13 amino acids. CDR1 LNHDA and CDR2 SQIVND come from the germline V gene (reference sequence). V was pared by 5 bases and J by 4 bases, with 9 bases between.

This rearrangement joins TRBV7-9 to TRBJ1-6; the D gene is possibly TRBD1 (5 bases). The CDR3 runs 19 residues. Trimming cost V 5 bases and J 4 bases, with 24 bases left between them. Germline V gene data show CDR1 as SEHNR and CDR2 as FQNEAQ (reference sequence). The CDR3 reads CASSPTYLQAEFYNSPLHF. Here the CDR3 DNA reads TGTGCCAGCAGCCCCACCTACCTACAGGCAGAATTTTATAATTCACCCCTCCACTTT.